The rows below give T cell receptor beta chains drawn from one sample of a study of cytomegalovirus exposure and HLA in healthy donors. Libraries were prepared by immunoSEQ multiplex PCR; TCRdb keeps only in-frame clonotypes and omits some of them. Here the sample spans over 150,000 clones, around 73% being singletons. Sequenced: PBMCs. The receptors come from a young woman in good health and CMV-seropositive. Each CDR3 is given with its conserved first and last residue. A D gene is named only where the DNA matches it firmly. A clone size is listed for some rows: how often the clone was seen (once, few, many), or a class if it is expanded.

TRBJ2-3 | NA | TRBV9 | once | TGTGCCAGCAGCCCTAGCCGACTTGCAGGACTCACAGATACGCAGTATTTT | CASSPSRLAGLTDTQYF
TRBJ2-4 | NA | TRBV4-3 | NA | TGCGCCAGCAGCCAGAACCAAGGAGTAGCCAAAAACATTCAGTACTTC | CASSQNQGVAKNIQYF
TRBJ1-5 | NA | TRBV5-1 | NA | TGCGCCAGCAGCCTTGGGACATCTAGCAATCAGCCCCAGCATTTT | CASSLGTSSNQPQHF
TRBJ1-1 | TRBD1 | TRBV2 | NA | TGTGCCAGCAGTGAAGCGCTTCGGACAGGGGCCCCCTTTTTAGCTTTCTTT | CASSEALRTGAPFLAFF
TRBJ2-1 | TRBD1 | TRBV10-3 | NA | TGTGCCATCAGAGGGGACAGGGGGCCGGATGAGCAGTTCTTC | CAIRGDRGPDEQFF
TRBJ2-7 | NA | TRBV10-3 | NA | TGTGCCATCAGTGAGTCGGGAGGCTTCAACGAGCAGTACTTC | CAISESGGFNEQYF
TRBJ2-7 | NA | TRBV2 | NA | TGTGCCAGCCTTATGACTCGGAGGAACTCCTACGAGCAGTACTTC | CASLMTRRNSYEQYF
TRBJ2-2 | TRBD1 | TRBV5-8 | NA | TGTGCCAGCAGGGTGTTCCCCCTGGACAGGGGTAACGGGGAGCTGTTTTTT | CASRVFPLDRGNGELFF
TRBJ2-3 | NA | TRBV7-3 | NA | TGTGCCAGCAGCTTAAGGGGGCCTTCTTCGACAGATACGCAGTATTTT | CASSLRGPSSTDTQYF
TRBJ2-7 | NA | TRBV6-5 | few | TGTGCCAGCAGTTACTCCAGAACAGACCTGAACGAGCAGTACTTC | CASSYSRTDLNEQYF
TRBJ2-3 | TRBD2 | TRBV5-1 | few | TGCGCCAGCATTAGAAGCGGGGGAACGGGTACGCAGTATTTT | CASIRSGGTGTQYF
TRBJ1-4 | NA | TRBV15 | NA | TGTGCCACCAGCAACCAACCGAGCCGTTCAACTAATGAAAAACTGTTTTTT | CATSNQPSRSTNEKLFF
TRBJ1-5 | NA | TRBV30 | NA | TGTGCCTGGAGTTTCCCAGGTCAGCCCCAGCATTTT | CAWSFPGQPQHF
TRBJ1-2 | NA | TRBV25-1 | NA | TGTGCCAGCAGTGAATATGGCCTCTCAGGGGGCTACACCTTC | CASSEYGLSGGYTF
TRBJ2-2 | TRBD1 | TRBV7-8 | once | TGTGCCAGCAGCTTAGAGCAGGGGGTAGCTGGGGAGCTGTTTTTT | CASSLEQGVAGELFF
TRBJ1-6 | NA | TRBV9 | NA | TGTGCCAGCAGCTATCGGACAGACAAAAATTCACCCCTCCACTTT | CASSYRTDKNSPLHF
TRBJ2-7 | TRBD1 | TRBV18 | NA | TGTGCCAGCTCACGGGACAGGGGGACGGCCGAGCAGTACTTC | CASSRDRGTAEQYF
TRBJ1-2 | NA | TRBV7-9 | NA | TGTTCCAGCAGCTTCCCAGAAGATCCCTATGGCTACACCTTC | CSSSFPEDPYGYTF
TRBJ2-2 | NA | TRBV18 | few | TGTGCCAGCTCACCAGTGACTTCCGGGGAGCTGTTTTTT | CASSPVTSGELFF
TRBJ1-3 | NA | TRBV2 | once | TGTGCCAGCAGTGAAGGGACATCAAGCTCTGGAAACACCATATATTTT | CASSEGTSSSGNTIYF
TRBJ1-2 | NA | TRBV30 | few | TGTGCCTGGGTGACCGGGACAAAAGCGGGAGGCTACACCTTC | CAWVTGTKAGGYTF
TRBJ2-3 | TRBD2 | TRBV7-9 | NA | TGTGCCAGCAGCCCGGTGGGGGCGGGGGGTGATACGCAGTATTTT | CASSPVGAGGDTQYF
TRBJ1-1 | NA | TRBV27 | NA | TGTGCCAGCAGGAGGGCAACTGCCCCCAACACTGAAGCTTTCTTT | CASRRATAPNTEAFF
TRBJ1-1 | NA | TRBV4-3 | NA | TGCGCCAGCAGCCAAGATCTCGCCGGGAACACTGAAGCTTTCTTT | CASSQDLAGNTEAFF
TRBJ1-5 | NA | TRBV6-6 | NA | TGTGCCAGCAGCGGAGCAGGGTATAGCAATCAGCCCCAGCATTTT | CASSGAGYSNQPQHF
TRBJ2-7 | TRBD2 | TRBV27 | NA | TGTGCCAGCAGTACCTTAGCGGGGGGACTACGGGAGCAGTACTTC | CASSTLAGGLREQYF
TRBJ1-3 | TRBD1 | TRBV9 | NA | TGTGCCAGCAGCAGAGGGGGACAGGGCCACCTCTCTGGAAACACCATATATTTT | CASSRGGQGHLSGNTIYF
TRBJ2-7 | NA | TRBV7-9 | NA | TGTGCCAGCAGCTTAGCGACAGGACGCGAGCAGTACTTC | CASSLATGREQYF
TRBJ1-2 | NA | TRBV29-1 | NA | TGCAGCGCTAGCGGGGAGAGCTATGGCTACACCTTC | CSASGESYGYTF
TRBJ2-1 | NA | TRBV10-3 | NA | TGTGCCATCAGTGACAGTCAAGCGGGCCCCAATGAGCAGTTCTTC | CAISDSQAGPNEQFF
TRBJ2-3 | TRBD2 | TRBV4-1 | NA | TGCGCCAGCAGCCAAGATTCAGCGGGGGGCACAGATACGCAGTATTTT | CASSQDSAGGTDTQYF
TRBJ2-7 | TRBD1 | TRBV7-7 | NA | TGTGCTAGCAGCTTAGCGACAGGGGGTGACTACGAGCAGTACTTC | CASSLATGGDYEQYF
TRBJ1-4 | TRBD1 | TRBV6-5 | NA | TGTGCCAGCAGTAGAGGACAGGGCTTTAATGAAAAACTGTTTTTT | CASSRGQGFNEKLFF
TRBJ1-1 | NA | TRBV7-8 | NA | TGTGCCAGCGGCCTGGATTCCCCGCTAGGTTTGACTGAAGCTTTCTTT | CASGLDSPLGLTEAFF
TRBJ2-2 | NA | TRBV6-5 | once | TGTGCCAGCAGCCTCAGAGGGGAGCTGTTTTTT | CASSLRGELFF
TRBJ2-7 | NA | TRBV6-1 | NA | TGTGCCAGCAGCCGGGGATTCTTCTACGAGCAGTACTTC | CASSRGFFYEQYF
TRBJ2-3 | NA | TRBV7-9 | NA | TGTGCCAGCAGCTCCCGCTCGGGGAACGCCCTCAGAGATACGCAGTATTTT | CASSSRSGNALRDTQYF
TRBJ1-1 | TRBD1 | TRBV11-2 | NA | TGTGCCAGCAGTCGGACAGGGGCTCGGAACACTGAAGCTTTCTTT | CASSRTGARNTEAFF
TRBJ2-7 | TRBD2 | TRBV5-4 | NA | TGTGCCAGCAGCCCTGGACTAGCGGGGAACTCCTACGAGCAGTACTTC | CASSPGLAGNSYEQYF
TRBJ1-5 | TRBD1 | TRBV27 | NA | TGTGCCAGCAGTTTAAAGGGGGCCAATCAGCCCCAGCATTTT | CASSLKGANQPQHF
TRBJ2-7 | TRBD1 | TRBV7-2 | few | TGTGCCAGCAGCCAAAACAGGGGTTACGAGCAGTACTTC | CASSQNRGYEQYF
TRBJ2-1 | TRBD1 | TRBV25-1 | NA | TGTGCCAGCAGTGAACAGGGGGTCGGGCAGTTCTTC | CASSEQGVGQFF
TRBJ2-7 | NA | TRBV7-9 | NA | TGTGCCAGCAGCTATGGGTTAATATCAGGGCCCTACGAGCAGTACTTC | CASSYGLISGPYEQYF
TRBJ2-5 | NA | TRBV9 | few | TGTGCCAGCAGCGTGTCAGGGGCCCAAGAGACCCAGTACTTC | CASSVSGAQETQYF
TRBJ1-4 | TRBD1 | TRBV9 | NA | TGTGCCAGCAGCTCTGCCGGGACAGGGAATGAAAAACTGTTTTTT | CASSSAGTGNEKLFF
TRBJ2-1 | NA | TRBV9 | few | TGTGCCAGCAGCGACGAGAGACTCTACAATGAGCAGTTCTTC | CASSDERLYNEQFF
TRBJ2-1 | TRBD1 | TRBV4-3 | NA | TGCGCCAGCAGCCAAGATTTGGACAGGAGCTCCTACAATGAGCAGTTCTTC | CASSQDLDRSSYNEQFF
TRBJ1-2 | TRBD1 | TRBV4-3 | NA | TGCGCCAGCAGCCAAGATAGGGAACAGGGGCCCGGGGAGGGCTACACCTTC | CASSQDREQGPGEGYTF
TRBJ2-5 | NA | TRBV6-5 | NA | TGTGCCAGCAGTTACTCCAGGGGCCAAGAGACCCAGTACTTC | CASSYSRGQETQYF
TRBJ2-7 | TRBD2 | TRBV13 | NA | TGTGCCAGCAGCTTAGGGGCTAGCGGGGACCCTGCCTACGAGCAGTACTTC | CASSLGASGDPAYEQYF
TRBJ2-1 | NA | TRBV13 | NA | TGTGCCACCGAACAGGAAAATGAGCAGTTCTTC | CATEQENEQFF
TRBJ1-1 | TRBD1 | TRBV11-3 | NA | TGTGCCAGCAGCCCGGACAGGAGCACTGAAGCTTTCTTT | CASSPDRSTEAFF
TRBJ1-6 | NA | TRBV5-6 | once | TGTGCCAGCAGCAAATCCCGCGGCAATTCACCCCTCCACTTT | CASSKSRGNSPLHF
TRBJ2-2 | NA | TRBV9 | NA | TGTGCCAGCAGCGCCGCAGGGGTGGCCGGGGAGCTGTTTTTT | CASSAAGVAGELFF
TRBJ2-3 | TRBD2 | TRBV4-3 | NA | TGCGCCAGCAGCCCCACTAGCGGGGGGGCCGATACGCAGTATTTT | CASSPTSGGADTQYF
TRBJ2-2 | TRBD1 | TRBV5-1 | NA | TGCGCCAGCAGCCCGTTTCTAGGACAGGGGAACACCGGGGAGCTGTTTTTT | CASSPFLGQGNTGELFF
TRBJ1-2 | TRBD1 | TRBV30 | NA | TGTGCCTGGAGTGTACGGGACAGGGTTGCTAACTATGGCTACACCTTC | CAWSVRDRVANYGYTF
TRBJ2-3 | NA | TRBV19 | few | TGTGCCAGTAGTGTCAGTGATACGCAGTATTTT | CASSVSDTQYF
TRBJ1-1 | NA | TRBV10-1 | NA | TGCGCCAGCAGTGATCAGGGGTTGTACACTGAAGCTTTCTTT | CASSDQGLYTEAFF
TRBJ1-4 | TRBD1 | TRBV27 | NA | TGTGCCAGCAGCCTAAACAGGGGCTATGAAAAACTGTTTTTT | CASSLNRGYEKLFF